This T cell receptor beta chain was recorded in a study of control samples from healthy donors and cancer patients. Sequenced by immunoSEQ multiplex PCR; TCRdb stores in-frame clones only, minus some. Of some 150,000 clones in the sample, roughly 94% are singletons; the top ten hold about 14%. Looked up from germline, CDR1 is LNHDA and CDR2 is SQIVND (reference sequence). CDR3 length equals 15 residues. V shed 5 bases and J shed 4 bases, with 14 bases lying between them. The clonotype comes from a man in his sixties with colorectal cancer. Material: PBMCs. The chain has TRBV19 and TRBJ1-4; D might be TRBD1 (5 bases). CDR3 protein: CASSPQGRGNEKLFF. CDR3 sequence (DNA): TGTGCCAGTAGTCCCCAGGGACGGGGTAATGAAAAACTGTTTTTT.